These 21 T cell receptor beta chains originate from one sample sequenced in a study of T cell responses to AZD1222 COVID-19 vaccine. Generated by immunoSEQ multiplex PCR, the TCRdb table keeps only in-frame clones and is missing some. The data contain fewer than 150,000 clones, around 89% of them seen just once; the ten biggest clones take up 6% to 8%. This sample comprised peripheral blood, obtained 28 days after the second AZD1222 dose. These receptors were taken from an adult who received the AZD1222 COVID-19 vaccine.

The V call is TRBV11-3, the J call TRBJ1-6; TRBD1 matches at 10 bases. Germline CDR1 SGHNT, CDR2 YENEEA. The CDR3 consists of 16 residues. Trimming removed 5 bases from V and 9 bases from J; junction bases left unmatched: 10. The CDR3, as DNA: TGTGCCAGCAGCCCGCGGGACGGACAGGGGGGTTCACCCCTCCACTTT. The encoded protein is CASSPRDGQGGSPLHF. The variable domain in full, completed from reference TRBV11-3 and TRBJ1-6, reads EAGVVQSPRYKIIEKKQPVAFWCNPISGHNTLYWYLQNLGQGPELLIRYENEEAVDDSQLPKDRFSAERLKGVDSTLKIQPAELGDSAVYLCASSPRDGQGGSPLHFGNGTRLTVT.

The CDR3 nucleotides are TGTGCCAGCAGTTTATCGAAGGGGAGCTCCTACAATGAGCAGTTCTTC. The encoded protein is CASSLSKGSSYNEQFF. This chain uses TRBV27 with TRBJ2-1, with D possibly called TRBD1 or TRBD2 (5 bases each). Trimming left V 0 bases short and J 0 bases short, with 9 bases between. CDR3 size: 16 residues. Germline V gives CDR1 MNHEY, CDR2 SMNVEV (reference sequence).

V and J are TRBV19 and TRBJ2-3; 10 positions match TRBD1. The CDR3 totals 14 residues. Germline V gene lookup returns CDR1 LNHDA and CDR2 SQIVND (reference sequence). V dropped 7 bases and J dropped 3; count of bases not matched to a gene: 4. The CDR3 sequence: CASTDRGLTDTQYF. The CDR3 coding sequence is TGTGCCAGTACGGACAGGGGGTTGACAGATACGCAGTATTTT. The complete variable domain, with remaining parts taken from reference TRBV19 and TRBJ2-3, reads DGGITQSPKYLFRKEGQNVTLSCEQNLNHDAMYWYRQDPGQGLRLIYYSQIVNDFQKGDIAEGYSVSREKKESFPLTVTSAQKNPTAFYLCASTDRGLTDTQYFGPGTRLTVL.

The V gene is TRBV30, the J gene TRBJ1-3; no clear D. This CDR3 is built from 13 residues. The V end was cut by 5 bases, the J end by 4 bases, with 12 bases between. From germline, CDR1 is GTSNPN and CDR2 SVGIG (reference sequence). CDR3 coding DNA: TGTGCCTGGGCCAGCAGTCTAGGAAACACCATATATTTT. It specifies CAWASSLGNTIYF.

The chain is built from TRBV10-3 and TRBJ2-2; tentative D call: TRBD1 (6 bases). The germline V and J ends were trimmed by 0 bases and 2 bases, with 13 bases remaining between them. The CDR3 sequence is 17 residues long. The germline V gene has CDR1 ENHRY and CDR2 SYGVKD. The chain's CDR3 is CAISESIQGCNTGELFF. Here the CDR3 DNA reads TGTGCCATCAGTGAGTCGATTCAGGGGTGCAACACCGGGGAGCTGTTTTTT.

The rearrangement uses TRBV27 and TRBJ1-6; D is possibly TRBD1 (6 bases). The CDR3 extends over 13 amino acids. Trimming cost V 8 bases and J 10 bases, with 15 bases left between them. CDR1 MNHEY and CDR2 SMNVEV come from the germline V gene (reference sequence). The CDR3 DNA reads TGTGCCAGCCGCCTGGGACAACAATCACCCCTCCACTTT. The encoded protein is CASRLGQQSPLHF.

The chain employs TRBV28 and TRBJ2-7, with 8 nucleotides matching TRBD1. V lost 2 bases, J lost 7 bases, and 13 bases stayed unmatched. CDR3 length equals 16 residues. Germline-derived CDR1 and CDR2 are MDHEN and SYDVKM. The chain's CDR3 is CASSLLWTGSPGEQYF. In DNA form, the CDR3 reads TGTGCCAGCAGTTTACTCTGGACAGGGTCGCCGGGGGAGCAGTACTTC.

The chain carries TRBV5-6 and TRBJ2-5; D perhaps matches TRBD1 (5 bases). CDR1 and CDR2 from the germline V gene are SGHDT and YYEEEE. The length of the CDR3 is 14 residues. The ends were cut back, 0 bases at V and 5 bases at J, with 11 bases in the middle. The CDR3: CASSLVSSGETQYF. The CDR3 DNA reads TGTGCCAGCAGCTTGGTATCATCAGGGGAGACCCAGTACTTC.

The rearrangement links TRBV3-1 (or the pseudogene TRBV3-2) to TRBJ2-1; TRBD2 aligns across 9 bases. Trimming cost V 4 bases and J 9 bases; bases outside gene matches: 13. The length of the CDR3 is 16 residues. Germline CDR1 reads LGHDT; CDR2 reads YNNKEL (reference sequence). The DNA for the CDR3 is TGTGCCAGCAGCCGCATTAGCGGGAGTGGGACGGGTGAGCAGTTCTTC. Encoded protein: CASSRISGSGTGEQFF.

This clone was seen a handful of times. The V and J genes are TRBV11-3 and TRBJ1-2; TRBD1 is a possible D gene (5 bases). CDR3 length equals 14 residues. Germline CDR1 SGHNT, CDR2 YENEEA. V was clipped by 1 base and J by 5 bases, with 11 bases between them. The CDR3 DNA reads TGTGCCAGCAGCTTAGTAGCAGGGAGTTATGGCTACACCTTC. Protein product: CASSLVAGSYGYTF.

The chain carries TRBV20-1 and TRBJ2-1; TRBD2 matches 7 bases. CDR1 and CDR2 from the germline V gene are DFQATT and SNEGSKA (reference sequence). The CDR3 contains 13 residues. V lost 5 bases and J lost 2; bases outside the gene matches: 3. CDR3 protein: CSARGRAYNEQFF. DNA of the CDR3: TGCAGTGCTCGTGGGAGGGCCTACAATGAGCAGTTCTTC.

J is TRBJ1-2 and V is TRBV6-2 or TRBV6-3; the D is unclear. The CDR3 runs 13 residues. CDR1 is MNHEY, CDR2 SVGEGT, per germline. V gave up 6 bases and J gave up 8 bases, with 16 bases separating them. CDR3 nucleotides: TGTGCCAGCAGCCCGGGGTCAAGCGCCGGCTACACCTTC. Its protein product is CASSPGSSAGYTF.

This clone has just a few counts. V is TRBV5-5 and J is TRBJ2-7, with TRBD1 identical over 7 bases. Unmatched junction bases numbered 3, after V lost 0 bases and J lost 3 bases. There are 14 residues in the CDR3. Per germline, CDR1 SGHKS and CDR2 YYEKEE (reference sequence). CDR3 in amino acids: CASSLEGGHYEQYF. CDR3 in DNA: TGTGCCAGCAGCTTGGAAGGGGGCCACTACGAGCAGTACTTC.

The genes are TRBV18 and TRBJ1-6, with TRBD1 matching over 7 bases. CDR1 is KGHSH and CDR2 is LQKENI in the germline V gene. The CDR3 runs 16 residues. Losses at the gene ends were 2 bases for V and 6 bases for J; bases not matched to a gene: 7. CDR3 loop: CASSPTTGKLNSPLHF. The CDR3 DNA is TGTGCCAGCTCACCAACGACAGGGAAGCTTAATTCACCCCTCCACTTT. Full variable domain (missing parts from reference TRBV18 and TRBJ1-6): NAGVMQNPRHLVRRRGQEARLRCSPMKGHSHVYWYRQLPEEGLKFMVYLQKENIIDESGMPKERFSAEFPKEGPSILRIQQVVRGDSAAYFCASSPTTGKLNSPLHFGNGTRLTVT.

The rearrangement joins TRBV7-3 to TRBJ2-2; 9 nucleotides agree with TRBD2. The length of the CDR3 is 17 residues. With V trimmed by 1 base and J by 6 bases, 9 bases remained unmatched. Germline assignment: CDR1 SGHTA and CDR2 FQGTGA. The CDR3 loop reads CASSLSAGGPKSGELFF. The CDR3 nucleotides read TGTGCCAGCAGCTTAAGCGCGGGAGGGCCTAAGTCCGGGGAGCTGTTTTTT.

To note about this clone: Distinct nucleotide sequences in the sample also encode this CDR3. This CDR3 reads CASSLGTANYGYTF. The CDR3 DNA reads as TGCGCCAGCAGCTTGGGTACGGCTAACTATGGCTACACCTTC. The rearrangement joins TRBV5-1 to TRBJ1-2; D is unresolved. The CDR3 is made up of 14 amino acids. Germline V gene lookup returns CDR1 SGHRS and CDR2 YFSETQ. Trimming shortened V by 0 bases and J by 0 bases, and 6 bases separated the two germline ends.

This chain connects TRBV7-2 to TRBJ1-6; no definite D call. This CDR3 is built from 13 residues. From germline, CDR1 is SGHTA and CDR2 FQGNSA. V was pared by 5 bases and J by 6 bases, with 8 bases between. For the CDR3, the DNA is TGTGCCAGCAGCCAGTACAGTAATTCACCCCTCCACTTT. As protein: CASSQYSNSPLHF.

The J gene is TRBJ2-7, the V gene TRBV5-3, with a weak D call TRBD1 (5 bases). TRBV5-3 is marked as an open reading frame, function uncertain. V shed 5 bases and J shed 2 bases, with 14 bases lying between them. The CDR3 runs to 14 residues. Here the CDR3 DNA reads TGTGCCAGAAGTTTCCCTAACAGGACCTACGAGCAGTACTTC. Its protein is CARSFPNRTYEQYF.

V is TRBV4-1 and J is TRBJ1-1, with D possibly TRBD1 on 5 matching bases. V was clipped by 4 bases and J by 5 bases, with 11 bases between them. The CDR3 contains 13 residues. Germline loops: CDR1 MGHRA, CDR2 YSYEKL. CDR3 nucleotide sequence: TGCGCCAGCAGCCCCGGACACCTAACTGAAGCTTTCTTT. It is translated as CASSPGHLTEAFF.

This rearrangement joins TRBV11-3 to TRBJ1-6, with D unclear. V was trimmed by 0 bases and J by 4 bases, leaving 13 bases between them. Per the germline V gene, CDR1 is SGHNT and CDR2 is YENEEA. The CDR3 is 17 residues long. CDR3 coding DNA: TGTGCCAGCAGCTTAGATTCGGGAACGGCATATAATTCACCCCTCCACTTT. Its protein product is CASSLDSGTAYNSPLHF.

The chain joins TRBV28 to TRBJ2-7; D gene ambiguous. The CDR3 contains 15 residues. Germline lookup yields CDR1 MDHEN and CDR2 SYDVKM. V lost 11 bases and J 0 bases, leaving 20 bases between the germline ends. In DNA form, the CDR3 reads TGTGCCTCTATTTACCGGTGGGGTTCCTCCTACGAGCAGTACTTC. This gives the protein CASIYRWGSSYEQYF.